Listed here are 21 T cell receptor beta chains from one sample, sequenced in a study of shared T cell receptors in the human thymus. Assay used: immunoSEQ multiplex PCR; TCRdb lists only in-frame clones, some missing. The sample lists hundreds of thousands of clones, around 78% occurring once. These data were also filed under a second study, of human thymus T cells.

Sequencing input: thymocytes. Receptors originate from a boy in the first two years of life with a congenital heart defect.

V usage is TRBV25-1 and J usage is TRBJ1-1; D remains unclear. The CDR3 loop spans 14 amino acids. Germline V gene sequence: CDR1 MGHDK, CDR2 SYGVNS. The germline V and J ends were trimmed by 6 bases and 5 bases, with 16 bases remaining between them. CDR3 amino acids: CASRGWITGTEAFF. In DNA, the CDR3 is TGTGCCAGCAGGGGCTGGATTACGGGGACTGAAGCTTTCTTT. Full variable domain (remainder filled in from reference TRBV25-1 and TRBJ1-1): EADIYQTPRYLVIGTGKKITLECSQTMGHDKMYWYQQDPGMELHLIHYSYGVNSTEKGDLSSESTVSRIRTEHFPLTLESARPSHTSQYLCASRGWITGTEAFFGQGTRLTVV.

About this clone: At one end, the junction sequence differs from germline, possibly due to a read error. In the same sample, other DNA sequences code for this CDR3. This CDR3 reads CASSEAGGRYEQYF. The CDR3 nucleotides read TGTGCCAGTAGTGAAGCGGGCGGGCGCTACGAGCAGTACTTC. The genes are TRBV2 and TRBJ2-7, with a weak D call TRBD2 (6 bases). The CDR3 consists of 14 residues. Per the germline V gene, CDR1 is SNHLY and CDR2 is FYNNEI.

The rearrangement uses TRBV27 and TRBJ2-5, with 8 bases that match TRBD2. Germline lookup yields CDR1 MNHEY and CDR2 SMNVEV (reference sequence). The CDR3 totals 16 residues. Trimming took 5 bases from V and 4 from J; bases not matched to a gene: 12. For the CDR3, the DNA is TGTGCCAGCAGTCAACTAGCGGCCATAGAGGTAGAGACCCAGTACTTC. This encodes CASSQLAAIEVETQYF.

This clone occurred a few times. The chain links TRBV6-1 to TRBJ2-1; 8 nucleotides line up with TRBD1. The CDR3 sequence is 16 residues long. V gave up 4 bases and J gave up 0 bases; unmatched junction bases: 5. Germline V lookup: CDR1 MNHNS, CDR2 SASEGT. In nucleotides, the CDR3 is TGTGCCAGCAGTGCCAAGGACAGGGTCTCCTACAATGAGCAGTTCTTC. It encodes CASSAKDRVSYNEQFF.

The rearrangement joins TRBV25-1 to TRBJ2-5; 12 nucleotides line up with TRBD1. The CDR3 has 16 residues. V trimming: 7 bases; J trimming: 5 bases; junction bases outside the gene matches: 11. Germline CDR1 reads MGHDK; CDR2 reads SYGVNS. CDR3 loop: CASTFPGQGARETQYF. CDR3 nucleotides: TGTGCCAGCACTTTTCCGGGACAGGGGGCGAGGGAGACCCAGTACTTC.

J is TRBJ2-1 and V is TRBV27; maybe TRBD1 (6 bases). The CDR3 length is 17 residues. V gave up 6 bases and J gave up 4 bases, with 22 bases separating them. Germline CDR1 is MNHEY and CDR2 is SMNVEV (reference sequence). CDR3 residues: CASRGADFQKCYNEQFF. CDR3 nucleotide sequence: TGTGCCAGCAGGGGGGCGGACTTCCAGAAGTGTTACAATGAGCAGTTCTTC.

This CDR3 reads CASNEREVNEQFF. The CDR3 nucleotides read TGTGCCAGCAATGAGCGGGAGGTTAATGAGCAGTTCTTC. The chain joins TRBV7-9 to TRBJ2-1; 9 positions agree with TRBD2. V shed 7 bases and J 7 bases; nucleotides not matched to a gene: 5. There are 13 residues in the CDR3. In germline, CDR1 is SEHNR, CDR2 FQNEAQ (reference sequence).

This chain uses TRBV11-3 with TRBJ2-7; 12 bases align to TRBD2. The germline V gene has CDR1 SGHNT and CDR2 YENEEA. V lost 3 bases, J lost 4 bases, and 10 bases stayed unmatched. The CDR3 has 17 amino acids. The CDR3 DNA follows: TGTGCCAGCAGCTTCCCCCGGCTAGCGGGAGGGCGGTACGAGCAGTACTTC. Translating it yields CASSFPRLAGGRYEQYF.

This rearrangement joins TRBV7-2 to TRBJ1-2; TRBD1 is a possible D gene (6 bases). The ends were cut back, 3 bases at V and 3 bases at J, with 8 bases in the middle. The CDR3 loop spans 13 amino acids. Germline lookup yields CDR1 SGHTA and CDR2 FQGNSA. CDR3 sequence reads: CASSFGGHYGYTF. In DNA form, the CDR3 reads TGTGCCAGCAGCTTTGGGGGCCACTATGGCTACACCTTC.

V and J are TRBV27 and TRBJ2-2; TRBD1 matches 9 bases. The CDR3 covers 16 residues. The V segment lost 5 bases and the J segment 4 bases; nucleotides outside the gene matches: 8. Germline CDR1 and CDR2: MNHEY and SMNVEV (reference sequence). The CDR3 here is CASSPRTGVSTGELFF. The CDR3, as DNA: TGTGCCAGCAGTCCCCGGACAGGGGTTAGCACCGGGGAGCTGTTTTTT.

The V and J genes are TRBV19 and TRBJ2-7, with 8 bases that match TRBD1. The CDR3 is 13 amino acids. The germline V gene encodes CDR1 LNHDA and CDR2 SQIVND (reference sequence). Trimming cost V 5 bases and J 6 bases; bases outside gene matches: 6. The CDR3, as DNA: TGTGCCAGTAGTCAGGACAGGGAAGGCGAGCAGTACTTC. It translates to CASSQDREGEQYF. The variable domain in full, completed from reference TRBV19 and TRBJ2-7, reads DGGITQSPKYLFRKEGQNVTLSCEQNLNHDAMYWYRQDPGQGLRLIYYSQIVNDFQKGDIAEGYSVSREKKESFPLTVTSAQKNPTAFYLCASSQDREGEQYFGPGTRLTVT.

The J gene is TRBJ1-1, the V gene TRBV30, with no clear D. V was pared by 2 bases and J by 7 bases, with 14 bases between. Germline V gene sequence: CDR1 GTSNPN, CDR2 SVGIG (reference sequence). The CDR3 consists of 13 residues. Written as DNA, the CDR3 is TGTGCCTGGAGTTTGGGCAAAGAAGATGAAGCTTTCTTT. Amino acid sequence: CAWSLGKEDEAFF.

This chain joins TRBV6-5 and TRBJ1-2; a weak D match, TRBD1 (5 bases). This CDR3 has 14 residues. Germline assignment: CDR1 MNHEY and CDR2 SVGAGI. With 2 bases removed from V and 4 bases from J, the gap between germline ends came to 11 bases. CDR3: CASSYRGKPYGYTF. CDR3 bases: TGTGCCAGCAGTTACCGGGGGAAGCCCTATGGCTACACCTTC.

The chain has TRBV11-2 and TRBJ2-1; 8 bases fit TRBD2. Germline V gene lookup returns CDR1 SGHAT and CDR2 FQNNGV. Unmatched junction bases numbered 11, after V lost 3 bases and J lost 4 bases. CDR3 length equals 17 residues. The CDR3 DNA is TGTGCCAGCAGCTTGGACCCTCAGCGGGAGAGATACAATGAGCAGTTCTTC. Its translation is CASSLDPQRERYNEQFF.

CDR3 DNA sequence: TGCGCCAGCAGCTTGCCACCGGGTCGGCAGTACTTC. Protein sequence: CASSLPPGRQYF. This rearrangement joins TRBV5-1 to TRBJ2-7; no definite D call. V was pared by 1 base and J by 9 bases, with 11 bases between. From germline, CDR1 is SGHRS and CDR2 YFSETQ. There are 12 residues in the CDR3.

The chain links TRBV4-3 to TRBJ2-5, with a tentative D call TRBD2 (6 bases). The CDR3 is 15 residues long. V was pared by 0 bases and J by 2 bases, with 10 bases between. CDR1 LGHNA and CDR2 YSLEER come from the germline V gene. The CDR3 DNA sequence: TGCGCCAGCAGCCAAGATCGGGGGAAACAAGAGACCCAGTACTTC. This sequence encodes CASSQDRGKQETQYF.

The chain links TRBV29-1 to TRBJ2-1; TRBD1 aligns across 7 bases. The CDR3 contains 13 residues. The germline CDR1 and CDR2 sequences are SQVTM and ANQGSEA. The J segment lost 7 bases and the V segment lost 3 bases, leaving 6 bases of the junction unmatched. CDR3 sequence: CSVDPLQGNEQFF. The CDR3 nucleotides are TGCAGCGTTGACCCCTTACAGGGGAATGAGCAGTTCTTC.

The chain has TRBV4-1 and TRBJ2-4, with D tentatively TRBD1 (6 bases). The CDR3 sequence is 15 residues long. Germline lookup yields CDR1 MGHRA and CDR2 YSYEKL. Trimming stripped 2 bases from V and 1 base from J, with 9 bases between. The CDR3 nucleotides are TGCGCCAGCAGCCAAACAGGGTTGGCCAAAAACATTCAGTACTTC. Protein: CASSQTGLAKNIQYF.

The chain joins TRBV30 to TRBJ2-3; TRBD2 aligns across 10 bases. Germline loops: CDR1 GTSNPN, CDR2 SVGIG (reference sequence). Trimming took 4 bases from V and 5 from J; bases not matched to a gene: 9. This CDR3 has 15 amino acids. CDR3 nucleotide sequence: TGTGCCTGGACTGTCAGCGGGAGGGCCCTAGATACGCAGTATTTT. Protein sequence: CAWTVSGRALDTQYF.

The chain couples TRBV29-1 to TRBJ2-7; a weak D match, TRBD1 (6 bases). The CDR3 has 13 residues. V lost 3 bases and J 0 bases, leaving 9 bases between the germline ends. Germline V CDR1 and CDR2: SQVTM, ANQGSEA. CDR3 protein: CSVEDSRSYEQYF. As DNA, the CDR3 is TGCAGCGTTGAGGACAGCCGCTCCTACGAGCAGTACTTC.

This clone was seen just once. This sequence joins TRBV21-1 and TRBJ1-2. TRBV21-1 is a recognized pseudogene. This CDR3 has 16 amino acids. In nucleotides, the CDR3 is TGTGCCAGCAGCAAAGCGCCTTCGTGGGGGGTGTATGGCTACACCTTC. The encoded protein is CASSKAPSWGVYGYTF.